Listed here are 9 T cell receptor beta chains from one sample, sequenced in a study of T-cell reconstitution after alpha-beta-depleted transplantation in children. Unique molecular identifiers were built into the TCRbeta library. Using its own MiXCR run on the PCR reads, TCRdb lists one record per CDR3 protein. Here the sample spans around 440,000 distinct CDR3 sequences, around 15% being singletons. The material was PBMCs, mostly from graft donor cells, obtained 360 days after TCRalphabeta/CD19-depleted stem cell transplant. The origin of the receptors is a boy under three years old who had a stem cell transplant for Wiskott-Aldrich syndrome, so the T cells may come from the graft donor.

This clonotype was picked up a small number of times. This sequence joins TRBV12-3 or TRBV12-4 and TRBJ2-7, with TRBD1 matching over 7 bases. V trimming: 5 bases; J trimming: 2 bases; junction bases outside the gene matches: 6. The CDR3 consists of 14 residues. In nucleotides, the CDR3 is TGTGCCAGCAGTGTTGACAGGGTTACCTACGAGCAGTACTTC. It encodes CASSVDRVTYEQYF.

This clonotype was counted only a few times. The rearrangement uses TRBV14 and TRBJ2-3; D call uncertain. CDR1 is SGHDN and CDR2 is FVKESK in the germline V gene. This CDR3 contains 12 residues. The germline V and J ends were trimmed by 3 bases and 11 bases, with 12 bases remaining between them. The CDR3 DNA follows: TGTGCCAGCAGCCAGTTGGTCCGTGGGCAGTATTTT. Translated, it gives CASSQLVRGQYF. Combining the CDR3 with reference TRBV14 and TRBJ2-3 gives the whole variable domain EAGVTQFPSHSVIEKGQTVTLRCDPISGHDNLYWYRRVMGKEIKFLLHFVKESKQDESGMPNNRFLAERTGGTYSTLKVQPAELEDSGVYFCASSQLVRGQYFGPGTRLTVL.

The gene calls are TRBV18 and TRBJ2-1; 8 nucleotides line up with TRBD2. The CDR3 length is 16 residues. After removal of 8 bases from V and 3 bases from J, the junction contained 12 bases not matched to a gene. Germline loops: CDR1 KGHSH, CDR2 LQKENI. The CDR3 DNA is TGTGCCAGCCACAGCAGCGGGAGAGCCTTCTACAATGAGCAGTTCTTC. Translated: CASHSSGRAFYNEQFF.

In its sample, this clonotype was seen a few times. This chain joins TRBV6-2 or TRBV6-3 and TRBJ2-1, with D hard to call. Germline assignment: CDR1 MNHEY and CDR2 SVGEGT. V gave up 2 bases and J gave up 5 bases, with 7 bases separating them. The CDR3 consists of 13 residues. CDR3 amino acids: CASSYSTHNEQFF. CDR3 DNA sequence: TGTGCCAGCAGTTACAGCACTCACAATGAGCAGTTCTTC.

The chain combines TRBV5-1 with TRBJ2-7; a possible D gene is TRBD1 (5 bases). V shed 0 bases and J shed 0 bases, with 13 bases lying between them. The CDR3 is made up of 16 amino acids. CDR1 SGHRS and CDR2 YFSETQ come from the germline V gene. Here the CDR3 DNA reads TGCGCCAGCAGCTTGGTATGGGGCAGAGTCTCCTACGAGCAGTACTTC. As protein: CASSLVWGRVSYEQYF.

The chain employs TRBV13 and TRBJ1-6; D call uncertain. The CDR3 runs to 16 residues. Trimming cost V 2 bases and J 6 bases, with 14 bases left between them. Germline V CDR1 and CDR2: PRHDT, FYEKMQ (reference sequence). The CDR3 nucleotides read TGTGCCAGCAGCTTATCACGAGGTGTTACTAATTCACCCCTCCACTTT. Translation gives CASSLSRGVTNSPLHF.

A few counts support this clonotype. CDR3 in amino acids: CASSLDRGPINYNEQFF. As DNA, the CDR3 is TGTGCCAGCTCACTGGACAGGGGGCCGATTAATTACAATGAGCAGTTCTTC. The chain combines TRBV18 with TRBJ2-1, with TRBD1 matching 11 bases. CDR3 size: 17 residues. The V and J ends lost 4 bases and 4 bases, in that order; junction bases with no gene match: 9. Germline loops: CDR1 KGHSH, CDR2 LQKENI.

The gene calls are TRBV27 and TRBJ1-5; perhaps TRBD1 as D (6 bases). Trimming removed 1 base at V and 7 bases at J, with 11 bases between. The CDR3 spans 14 residues. Germline V CDR1 and CDR2: MNHEY, SMNVEV (reference sequence). The CDR3: CASSLWGGAQPQHF. CDR3 DNA sequence: TGTGCCAGCAGTTTATGGGGGGGCGCGCAGCCCCAGCATTTT.

The chain uses TRBV12-3 or TRBV12-4 and TRBJ2-3; D uncertain. The CDR3 loop spans 15 amino acids. With 5 bases removed from V and 5 bases from J, the gap between germline ends came to 17 bases. The CDR3 loop reads CASSPTRNLGDTQYF. The CDR3 bases are TGTGCCAGCAGTCCAACGCGGAACCTAGGAGATACGCAGTATTTT.